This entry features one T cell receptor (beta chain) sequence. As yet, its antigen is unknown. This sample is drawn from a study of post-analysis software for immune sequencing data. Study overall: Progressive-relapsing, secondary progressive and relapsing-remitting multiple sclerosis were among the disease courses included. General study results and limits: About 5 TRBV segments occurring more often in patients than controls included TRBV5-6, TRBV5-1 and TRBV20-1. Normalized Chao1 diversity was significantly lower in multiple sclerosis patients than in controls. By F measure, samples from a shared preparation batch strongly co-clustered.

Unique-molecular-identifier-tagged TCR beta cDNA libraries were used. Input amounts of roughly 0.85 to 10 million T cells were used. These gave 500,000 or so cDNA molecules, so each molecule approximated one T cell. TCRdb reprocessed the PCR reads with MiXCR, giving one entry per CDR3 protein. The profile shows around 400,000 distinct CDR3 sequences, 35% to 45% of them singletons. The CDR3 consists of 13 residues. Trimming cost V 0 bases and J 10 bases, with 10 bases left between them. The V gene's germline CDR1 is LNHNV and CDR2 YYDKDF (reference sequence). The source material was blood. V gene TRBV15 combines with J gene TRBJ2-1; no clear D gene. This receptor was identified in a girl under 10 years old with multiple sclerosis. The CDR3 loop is CATSRDTIREQFF. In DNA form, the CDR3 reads TGTGCCACCAGCAGAGATACTATACGCGAGCAGTTCTTC.